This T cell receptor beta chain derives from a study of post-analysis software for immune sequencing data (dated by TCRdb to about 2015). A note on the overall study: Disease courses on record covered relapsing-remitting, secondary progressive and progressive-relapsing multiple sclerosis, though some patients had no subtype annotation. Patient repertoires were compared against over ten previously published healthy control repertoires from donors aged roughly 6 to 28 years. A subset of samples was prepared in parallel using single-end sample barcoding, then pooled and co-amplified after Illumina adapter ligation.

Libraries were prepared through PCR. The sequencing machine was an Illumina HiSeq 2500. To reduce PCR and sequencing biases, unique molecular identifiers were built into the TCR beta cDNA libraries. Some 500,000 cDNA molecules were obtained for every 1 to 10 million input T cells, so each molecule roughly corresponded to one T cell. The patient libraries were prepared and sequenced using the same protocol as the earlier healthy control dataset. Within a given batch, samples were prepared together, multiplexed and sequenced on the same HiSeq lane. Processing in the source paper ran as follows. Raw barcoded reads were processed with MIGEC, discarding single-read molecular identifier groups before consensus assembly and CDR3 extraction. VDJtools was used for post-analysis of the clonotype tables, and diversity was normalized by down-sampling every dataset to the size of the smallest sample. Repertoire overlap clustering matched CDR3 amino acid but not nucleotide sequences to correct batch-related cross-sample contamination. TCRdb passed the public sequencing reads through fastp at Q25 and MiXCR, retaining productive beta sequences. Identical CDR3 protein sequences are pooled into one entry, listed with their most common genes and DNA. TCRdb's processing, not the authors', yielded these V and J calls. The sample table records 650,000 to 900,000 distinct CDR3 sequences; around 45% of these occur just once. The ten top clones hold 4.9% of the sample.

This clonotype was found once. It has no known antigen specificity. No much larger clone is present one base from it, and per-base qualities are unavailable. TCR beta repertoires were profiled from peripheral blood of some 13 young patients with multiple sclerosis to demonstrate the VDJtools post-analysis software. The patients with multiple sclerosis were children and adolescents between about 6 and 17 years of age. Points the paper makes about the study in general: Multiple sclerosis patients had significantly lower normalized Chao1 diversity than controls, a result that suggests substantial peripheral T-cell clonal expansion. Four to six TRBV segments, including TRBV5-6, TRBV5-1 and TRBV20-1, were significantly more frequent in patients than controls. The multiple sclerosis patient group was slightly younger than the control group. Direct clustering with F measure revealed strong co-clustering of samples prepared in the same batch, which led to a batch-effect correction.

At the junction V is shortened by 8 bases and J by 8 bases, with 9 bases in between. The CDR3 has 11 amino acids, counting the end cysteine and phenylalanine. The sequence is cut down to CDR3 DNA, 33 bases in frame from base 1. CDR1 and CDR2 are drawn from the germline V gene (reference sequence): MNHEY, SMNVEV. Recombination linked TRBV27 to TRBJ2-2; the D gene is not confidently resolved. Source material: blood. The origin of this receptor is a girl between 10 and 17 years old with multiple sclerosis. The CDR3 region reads CASRYSGELFF. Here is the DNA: TGTGCCAGCCGTTATTCGGGGGAGCTGTTTTTT.